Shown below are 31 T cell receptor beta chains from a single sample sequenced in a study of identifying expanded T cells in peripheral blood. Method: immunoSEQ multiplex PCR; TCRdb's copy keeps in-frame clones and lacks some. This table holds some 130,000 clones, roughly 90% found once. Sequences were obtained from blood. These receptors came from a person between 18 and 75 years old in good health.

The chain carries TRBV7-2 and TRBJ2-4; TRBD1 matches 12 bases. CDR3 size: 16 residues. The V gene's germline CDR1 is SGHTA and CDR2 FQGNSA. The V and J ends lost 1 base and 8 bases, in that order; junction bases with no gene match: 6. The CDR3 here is CASSLVGTGGAYIQYF. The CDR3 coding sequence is TGTGCCAGCAGCTTAGTCGGGACAGGGGGCGCGTACATTCAGTACTTC.

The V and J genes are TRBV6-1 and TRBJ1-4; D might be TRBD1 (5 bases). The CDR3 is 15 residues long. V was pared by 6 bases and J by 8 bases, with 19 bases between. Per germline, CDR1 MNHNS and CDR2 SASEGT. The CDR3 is CASRARKGRGEKLFF. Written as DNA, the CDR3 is TGTGCCAGCAGGGCCAGAAAGGGGCGAGGAGAAAAACTGTTTTTT.

CDR3 sequence: CASSGVTSRTVDEQYF. Here the CDR3 DNA reads TGTGCCAGCAGCGGGGTGACTAGCCGGACTGTTGACGAGCAGTACTTC. V is TRBV5-4 and J is TRBJ2-7; 7 nucleotides match TRBD2. Looked up from germline, CDR1 is SGHNT and CDR2 is YYREEE (reference sequence). The CDR3 is 16 amino acids. J was trimmed by 5 bases and V by 4 bases; bases with no gene match: 15.

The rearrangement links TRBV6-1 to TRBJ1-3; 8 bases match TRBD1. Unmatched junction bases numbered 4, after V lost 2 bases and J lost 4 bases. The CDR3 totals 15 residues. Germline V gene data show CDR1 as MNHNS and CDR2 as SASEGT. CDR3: CASSERQGRGNTIYF. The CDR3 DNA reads TGTGCCAGCAGTGAACGACAGGGGAGAGGAAACACCATATATTTT.

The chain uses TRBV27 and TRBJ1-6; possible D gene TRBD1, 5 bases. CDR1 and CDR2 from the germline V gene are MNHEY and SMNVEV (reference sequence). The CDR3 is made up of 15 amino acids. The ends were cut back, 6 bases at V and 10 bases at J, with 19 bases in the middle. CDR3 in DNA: TGTGCCAGCAGGACTTTCAGGGAGCGGTACTCACCCCTCCACTTT. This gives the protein CASRTFRERYSPLHF.

The DNA of the CDR3 is TGTGCCAGCAGCCACTCCACTGTTCGGGAGCAGTTCTTC. Encoded protein: CASSHSTVREQFF. This chain connects TRBV5-4 to TRBJ2-1, with D uncertain. The CDR3 is made up of 13 amino acids. V lost 4 bases and J lost 10, with 15 bases in between. Germline loops: CDR1 SGHNT, CDR2 YYREEE (reference sequence).

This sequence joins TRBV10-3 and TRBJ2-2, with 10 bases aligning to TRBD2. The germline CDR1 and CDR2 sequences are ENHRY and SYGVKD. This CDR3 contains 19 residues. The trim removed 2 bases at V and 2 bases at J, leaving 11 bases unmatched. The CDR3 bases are TGTGCCATCAGTGAGGACCTAGCGGGAGACCCGGTTAACACCGGGGAGCTGTTTTTT. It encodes CAISEDLAGDPVNTGELFF.

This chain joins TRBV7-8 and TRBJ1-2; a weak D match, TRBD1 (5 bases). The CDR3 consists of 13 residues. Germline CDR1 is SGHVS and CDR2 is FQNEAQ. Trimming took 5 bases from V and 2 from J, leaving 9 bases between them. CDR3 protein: CASSPGPNYGYTF. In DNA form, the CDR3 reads TGTGCCAGCAGCCCGGGACCAAACTATGGCTACACCTTC.

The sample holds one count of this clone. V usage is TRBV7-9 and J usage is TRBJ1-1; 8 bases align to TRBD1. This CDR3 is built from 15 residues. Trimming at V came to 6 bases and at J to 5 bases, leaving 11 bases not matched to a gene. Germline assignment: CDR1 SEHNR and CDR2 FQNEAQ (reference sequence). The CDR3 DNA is TGTGCCAGCAGGCATCAAGACAGGGGAGGGACTGAAGCTTTCTTT. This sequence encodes CASRHQDRGGTEAFF.

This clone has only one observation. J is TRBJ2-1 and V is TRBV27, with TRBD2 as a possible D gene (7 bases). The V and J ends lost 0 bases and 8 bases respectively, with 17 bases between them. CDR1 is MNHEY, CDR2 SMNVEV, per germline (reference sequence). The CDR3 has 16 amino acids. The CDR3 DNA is TGTGCCAGCAGTTTATCAGGGGGGGCAGTTTGGTATGAGCAGTTCTTC. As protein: CASSLSGGAVWYEQFF.

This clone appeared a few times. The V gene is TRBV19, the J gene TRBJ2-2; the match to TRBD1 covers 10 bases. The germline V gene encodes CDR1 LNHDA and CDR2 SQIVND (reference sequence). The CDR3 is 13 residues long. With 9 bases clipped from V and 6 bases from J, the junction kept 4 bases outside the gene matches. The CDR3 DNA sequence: TGTGCCAGCGACAGGGGGCAGGCCGGGGAGCTGTTTTTT. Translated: CASDRGQAGELFF.

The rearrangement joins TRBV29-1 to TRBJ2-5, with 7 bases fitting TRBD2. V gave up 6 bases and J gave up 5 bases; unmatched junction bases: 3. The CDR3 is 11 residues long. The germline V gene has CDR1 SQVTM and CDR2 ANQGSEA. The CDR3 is CSVGLGETQYF. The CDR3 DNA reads TGCAGCGTCGGACTAGGGGAGACCCAGTACTTC.

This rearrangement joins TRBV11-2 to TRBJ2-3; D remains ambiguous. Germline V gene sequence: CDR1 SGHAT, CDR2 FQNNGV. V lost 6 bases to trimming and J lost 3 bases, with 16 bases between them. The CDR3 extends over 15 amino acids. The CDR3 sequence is CASSPDFVETDTQYF. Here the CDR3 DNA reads TGTGCCAGCAGTCCCGACTTTGTAGAAACAGATACGCAGTATTTT.

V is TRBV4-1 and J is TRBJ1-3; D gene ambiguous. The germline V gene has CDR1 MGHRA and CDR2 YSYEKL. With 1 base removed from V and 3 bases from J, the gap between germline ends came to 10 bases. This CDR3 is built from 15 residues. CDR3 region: CASSQGVGGGNTIYF. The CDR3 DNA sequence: TGCGCCAGCAGCCAAGGCGTGGGAGGTGGAAACACCATATATTTT.

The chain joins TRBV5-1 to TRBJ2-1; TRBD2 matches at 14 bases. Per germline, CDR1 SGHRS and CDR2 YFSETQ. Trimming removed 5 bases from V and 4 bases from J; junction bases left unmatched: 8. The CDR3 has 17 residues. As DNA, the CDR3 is TGCGCCAGCAGTCCAGGACTAGCGGGAGGAGGTTACAATGAGCAGTTCTTC. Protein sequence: CASSPGLAGGGYNEQFF.

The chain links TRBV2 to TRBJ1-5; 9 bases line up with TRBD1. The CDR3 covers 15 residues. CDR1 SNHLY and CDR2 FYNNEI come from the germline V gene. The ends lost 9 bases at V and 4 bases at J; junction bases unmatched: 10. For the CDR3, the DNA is TGTGCCAGTAATCGGGACAGGGCTCGTAATCAGCCCCAGCATTTT. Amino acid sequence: CASNRDRARNQPQHF.

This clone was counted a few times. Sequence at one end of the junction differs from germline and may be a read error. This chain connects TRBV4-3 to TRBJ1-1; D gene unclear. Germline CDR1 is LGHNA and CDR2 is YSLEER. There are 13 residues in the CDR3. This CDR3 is CASSQLLYTEAFF. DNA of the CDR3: TGCGCCAGCAGCCAACTTCTTTACACAGAAGCTTTCTTT.

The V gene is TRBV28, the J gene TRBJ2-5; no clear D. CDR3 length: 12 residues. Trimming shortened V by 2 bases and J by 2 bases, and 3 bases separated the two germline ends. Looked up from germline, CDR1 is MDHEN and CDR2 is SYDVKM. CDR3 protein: CASSLPQETQYF. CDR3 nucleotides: TGTGCCAGCAGTTTACCTCAAGAGACCCAGTACTTC.

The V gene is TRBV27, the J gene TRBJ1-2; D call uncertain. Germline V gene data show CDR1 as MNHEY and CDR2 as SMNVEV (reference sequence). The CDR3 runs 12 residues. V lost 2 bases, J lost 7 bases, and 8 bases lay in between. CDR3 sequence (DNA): TGTGCCAGCAGTTTAGTATCCCTTGGCTACACCTTC. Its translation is CASSLVSLGYTF.

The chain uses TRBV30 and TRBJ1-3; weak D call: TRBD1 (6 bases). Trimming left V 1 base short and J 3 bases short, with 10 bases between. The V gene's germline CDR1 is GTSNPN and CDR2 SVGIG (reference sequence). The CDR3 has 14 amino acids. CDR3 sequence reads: CAWSERGGGNTIYF. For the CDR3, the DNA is TGTGCCTGGAGTGAGAGAGGGGGTGGAAACACCATATATTTT.

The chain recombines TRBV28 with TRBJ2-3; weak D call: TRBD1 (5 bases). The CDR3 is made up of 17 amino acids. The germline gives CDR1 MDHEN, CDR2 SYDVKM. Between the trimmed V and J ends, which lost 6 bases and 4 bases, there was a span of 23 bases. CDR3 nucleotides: TGTGCCAGCAGAAACGAGCCAGGTACAGGACAAGCAGATACGCAGTATTTT. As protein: CASRNEPGTGQADTQYF.

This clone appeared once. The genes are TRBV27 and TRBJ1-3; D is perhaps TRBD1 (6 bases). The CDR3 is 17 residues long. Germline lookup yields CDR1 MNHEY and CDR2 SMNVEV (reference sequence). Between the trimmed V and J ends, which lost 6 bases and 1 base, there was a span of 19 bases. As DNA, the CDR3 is TGTGCCAGCAGACCCCTCGGCAGGGGAGCTTCTGGAAACACCATATATTTT. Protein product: CASRPLGRGASGNTIYF.

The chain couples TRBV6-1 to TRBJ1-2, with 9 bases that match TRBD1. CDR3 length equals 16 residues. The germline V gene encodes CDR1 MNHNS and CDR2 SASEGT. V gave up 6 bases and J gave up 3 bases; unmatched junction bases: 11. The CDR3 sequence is CASSEMGTGTHYGYTF. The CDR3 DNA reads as TGTGCCAGCAGCGAAATGGGGACAGGGACCCACTATGGCTACACCTTC.

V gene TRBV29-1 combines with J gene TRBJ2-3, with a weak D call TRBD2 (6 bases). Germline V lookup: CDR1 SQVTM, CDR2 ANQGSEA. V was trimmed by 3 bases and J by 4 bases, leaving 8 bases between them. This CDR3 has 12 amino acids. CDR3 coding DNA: TGCAGCGTTGATGGAGGGTCAGATACGCAGTATTTT. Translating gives CSVDGGSDTQYF.

CDR3 bases: TGCGCCAGCAGCCAAAAATTATGGACTAGCGGGGACACAGATACGCAGTATTTT. Its protein product is CASSQKLWTSGDTDTQYF. J is TRBJ2-3 and V is TRBV4-3; TRBD2 agrees at 12 bases. With 2 bases clipped from V and 2 bases from J, the junction kept 8 bases outside the gene matches. This CDR3 is built from 18 residues. CDR1 is LGHNA, CDR2 YSLEER, per germline.

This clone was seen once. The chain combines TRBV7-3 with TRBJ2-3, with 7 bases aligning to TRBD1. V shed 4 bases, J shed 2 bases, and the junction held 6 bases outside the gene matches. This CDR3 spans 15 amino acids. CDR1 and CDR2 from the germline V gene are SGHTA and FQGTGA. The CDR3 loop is CASSSTGLHTDTQYF. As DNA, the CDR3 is TGTGCCAGCAGCTCGACAGGGCTCCACACAGATACGCAGTATTTT.

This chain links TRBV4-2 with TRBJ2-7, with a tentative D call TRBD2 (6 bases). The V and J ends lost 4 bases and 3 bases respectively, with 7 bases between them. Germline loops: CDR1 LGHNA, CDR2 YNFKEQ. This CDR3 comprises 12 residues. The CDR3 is CASSPGGYEQYF. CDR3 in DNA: TGTGCCAGCAGCCCCGGGGGCTACGAGCAGTACTTC.

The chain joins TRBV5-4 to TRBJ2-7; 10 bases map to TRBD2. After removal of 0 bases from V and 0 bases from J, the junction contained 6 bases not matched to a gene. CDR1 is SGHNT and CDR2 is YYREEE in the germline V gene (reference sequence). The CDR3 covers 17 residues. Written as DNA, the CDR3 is TGTGCCAGCAGCTTGGCGCCTAGCGGGAGTGTCTCCTACGAGCAGTACTTC. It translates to CASSLAPSGSVSYEQYF.

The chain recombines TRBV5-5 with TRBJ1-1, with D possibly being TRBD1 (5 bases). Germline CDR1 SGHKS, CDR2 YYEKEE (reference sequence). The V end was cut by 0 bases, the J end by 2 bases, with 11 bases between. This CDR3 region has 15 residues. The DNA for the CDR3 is TGTGCCAGCAGCTTGGCACAGGCGATAAACACTGAAGCTTTCTTT. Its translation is CASSLAQAINTEAFF.

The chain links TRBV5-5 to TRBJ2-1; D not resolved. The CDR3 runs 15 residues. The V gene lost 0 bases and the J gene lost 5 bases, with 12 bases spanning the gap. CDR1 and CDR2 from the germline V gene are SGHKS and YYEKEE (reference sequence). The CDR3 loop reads CASSLAGSSDNEQFF. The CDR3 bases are TGTGCCAGCAGCTTGGCTGGTAGCTCAGACAATGAGCAGTTCTTC.

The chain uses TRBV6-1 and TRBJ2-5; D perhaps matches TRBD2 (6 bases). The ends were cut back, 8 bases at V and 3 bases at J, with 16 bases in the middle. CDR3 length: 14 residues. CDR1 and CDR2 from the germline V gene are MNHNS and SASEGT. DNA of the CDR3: TGTGCCAGCTACTTTTTGGCGGGAAAAGAGACCCAGTACTTC. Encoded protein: CASYFLAGKETQYF.